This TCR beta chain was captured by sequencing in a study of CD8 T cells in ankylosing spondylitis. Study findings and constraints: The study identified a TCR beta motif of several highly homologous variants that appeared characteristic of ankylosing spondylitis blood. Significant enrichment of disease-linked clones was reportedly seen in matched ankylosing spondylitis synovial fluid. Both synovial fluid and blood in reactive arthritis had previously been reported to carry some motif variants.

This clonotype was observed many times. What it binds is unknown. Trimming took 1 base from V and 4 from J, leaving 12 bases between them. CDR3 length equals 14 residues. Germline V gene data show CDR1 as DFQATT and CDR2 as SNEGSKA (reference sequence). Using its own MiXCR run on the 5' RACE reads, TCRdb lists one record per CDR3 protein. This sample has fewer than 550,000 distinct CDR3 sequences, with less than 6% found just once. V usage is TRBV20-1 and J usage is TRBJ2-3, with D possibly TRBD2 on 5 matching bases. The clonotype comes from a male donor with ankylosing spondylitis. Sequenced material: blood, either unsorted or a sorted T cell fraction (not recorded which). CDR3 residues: CSARAFWRSDTQYF. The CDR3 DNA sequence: TGCAGTGCTAGAGCCTTCTGGAGGTCAGATACGCAGTATTTT.